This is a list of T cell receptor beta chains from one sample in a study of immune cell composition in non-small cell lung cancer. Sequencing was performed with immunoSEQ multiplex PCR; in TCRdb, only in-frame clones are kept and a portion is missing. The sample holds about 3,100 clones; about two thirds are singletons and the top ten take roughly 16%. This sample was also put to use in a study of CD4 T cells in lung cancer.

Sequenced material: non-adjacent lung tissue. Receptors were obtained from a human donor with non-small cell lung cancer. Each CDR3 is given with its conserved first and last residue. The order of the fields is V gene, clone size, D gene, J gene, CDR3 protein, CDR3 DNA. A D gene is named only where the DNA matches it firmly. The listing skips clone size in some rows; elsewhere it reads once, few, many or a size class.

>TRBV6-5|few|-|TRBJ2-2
CASRPLAGNTGELFF
TGTGCCAGCAGGCCTCTAGCAGGGAACACCGGGGAGCTGTTTTTT
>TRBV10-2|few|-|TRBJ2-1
CASNGGNEQFF
TGCGCCAGCAATGGAGGCAATGAGCAGTTCTTC
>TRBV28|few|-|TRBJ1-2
CASRSDRHYGYTF
TGTGCCAGCAGATCCGACAGGCACTATGGCTACACCTTC
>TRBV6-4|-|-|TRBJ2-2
CASSDSEAGELFF
TGTGCCAGCAGTGACTCGGAGGCCGGGGAGCTGTTTTTT
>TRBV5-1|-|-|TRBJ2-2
CASRVGHANTGELFF
TGCGCCAGCAGGGTGGGACATGCGAACACCGGGGAGCTGTTTTTT
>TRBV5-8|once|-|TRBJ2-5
CASSLLHMRETQYF
TGTGCCAGCAGCTTGTTACACATGAGGGAGACCCAGTACTTC
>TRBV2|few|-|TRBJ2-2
CASSVWGRVLFF
TGTGCCAGCAGTGTATGGGGCAGGGTGCTGTTTTTT
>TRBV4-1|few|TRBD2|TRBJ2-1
CASSQTGGAYNEQFF
TGCGCCAGCAGCCAAACGGGGGGAGCCTACAATGAGCAGTTCTTC
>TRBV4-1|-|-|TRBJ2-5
CASSQGGQLETQYF
TGCGCCAGCAGCCAAGGCGGACAGTTAGAGACCCAGTACTTC
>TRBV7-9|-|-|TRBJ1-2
CASSLAVGYGYTF
TGTGCCAGCAGCTTAGCCGTCGGCTATGGCTACACCTTC
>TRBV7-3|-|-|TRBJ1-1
CASARAGEEAFF
TGTGCCAGCGCCAGAGCGGGAGAAGAAGCTTTCTTT
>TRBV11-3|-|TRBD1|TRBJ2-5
CASSSRQGGVLQETQYF
TGTGCCAGCAGCTCTAGACAGGGGGGGGTCCTACAAGAGACCCAGTACTTC
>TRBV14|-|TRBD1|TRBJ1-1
CASSHWDRSNTEAFF
TGTGCCAGCAGCCACTGGGACAGATCGAACACTGAAGCTTTCTTT
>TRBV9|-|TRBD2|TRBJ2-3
CASSNLAGHTDTQYF
TGTGCCAGCAGCAATCTAGCGGGGCACACAGATACGCAGTATTTT
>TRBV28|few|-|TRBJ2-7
CASSLLTGEAEEQYF
TGTGCCAGCAGCCTTCTCACGGGAGAGGCGGAAGAGCAGTACTTC